This T cell receptor beta chain derives from a study of regulatory T cells in long-lasting Graves disease. Study-wide points: Graves' patients with persistent disease showed TCR diversity lower than patients newly diagnosed.

The TCR beta library used iRepertoire HTBI primers with Arm-PCR amplification of CDR3. Each CDR3 protein gets one entry after TCRdb re-called the multiplex PCR reads with MiXCR. Among some 440,000 distinct CDR3 sequences listed, 20% were seen once. Germline loops: CDR1 SGHRS, CDR2 YFSETQ. The CDR3 consists of 14 residues. V was cut by 4 bases and J by 5 bases, with 15 bases left in between. Time point: persistent/refractory GD, antithyroid drugs over 5 years with positive TRAb. PBMC-extracted RNA yielded the TCR library. The table lists this clonotype with a few counts. Antigen unknown. The genes are TRBV5-1 and TRBJ1-2; no definite D call. Sequenced here: peripheral blood mononuclear cells (PBMCs), sampled when the disease was refractory, from a patient treated with antithyroid drugs. This TCR was recovered from a female donor with Graves disease. Here the CDR3 DNA reads TGCGCCAGCAGCCCCCGGACGGTGAGGTATGGCTACACCTTC. It codes for CASSPRTVRYGYTF.